This TCR beta chain was captured in a study of beta chain features in type 1 diabetes (dated by TCRdb to the late 2010s). Context from the whole study: Mean age, gender distribution, total cell number and subset yield did not differ between patients and healthy donors. A total of around 100 million sorted cells were examined across all samples, and RNA yield correlated strongly with the number of cells per subset. In the study, recently diagnosed type 1 diabetes patients and matched healthy donors were compared on the TCRB repertoires of their sorted circulating CD4+ T cell subsets. Regulatory and stem cell-like memory subsets were isolated from only 8 patients and about eight healthy donors, whereas naive and central memory subsets came from all 28 donors. Study-level results and caveats: Shorter templates might be favored by PCR, yet because patient and control samples were amplified and corrected together, any such skew would affect both groups equally. At VDJ recombination sites, patients with type 1 diabetes made fewer insertions and deleted more nucleotides, a pattern implying thymic rearrangement abnormalities. Because cDNA was sequenced instead of genomic DNA, activated cells with high expression could be over-represented, although the groups did not differ in activation or CD3 levels. Because the HLA sub-analyses included only small numbers of individuals, any influence of HLA type on TCRB rearrangement was left unresolved. In all four CD4+ subsets, TCRB CDR3 length was moderately but significantly shorter in type 1 diabetes patients. The naive, central memory and regulatory TCRB repertoires appeared to resemble one another more closely among patients than among healthy donors.

Each donor gave one peripheral blood draw, around 0.12 L on average, collected into heparinised tubes. A BD FACSAria II and a panel including CD45RO, CCR7, CD25, CD127, CD95 and CD27 were used to sort naive, central memory, regulatory and stem cell-like memory CD4+ T cells. Purity was above 95% for every sorted population. PBMCs were isolated right away by Lymphoprep density gradient centrifugation and were stained directly, without culture. To minimize batch effects, samples were stained and sorted in pairs, one healthy donor with one patient per experiment. This clone appeared a few times. Its antigen is currently not known. Per-nucleotide qualities are absent, and no much larger clonotype sits a single base away. All of the isolated RNA was reverse transcribed with the High Capacity cDNA Reverse Transcription Kit, so expressed TCRB transcripts were sequenced. Deep immunoSEQ sequencing was performed on naive, central memory and regulatory T cell samples, with an average of approximately 3.9 million total reads per sample. After sorted cells were lysed in RLT buffer, RNA was extracted with DNase-treated RNeasy Micro or Mini kits, with the choice depending on cell number. Each cell subset was processed on its own to prevent cross-contamination, while patient and healthy donor samples were processed together. Using the immunoSEQ multiplex PCR, TCRB sequences were amplified from cDNA into 87-bp fragments spanning the CDR3 region. Amplicons were sequenced on the Illumina HiSeq platform. The study's own analysis went as follows. PCR bias was corrected computationally using synthetic template baselines, and reads within Hamming distance 2 were collapsed, with unmergeable singletons discarded. Reads were aligned against IMGT to assign V, D and J genes, CDR3 length and insertions or deletions at six rearrangement sites. Within each subset, clonotype counts were normalized to the number of sorted cells before true diversity and Gini coefficients were calculated with the tcR R package. The overlap coefficient, calculated on TCRB nucleotide sequences, was used to quantify repertoire sharing. As a proxy for the pre-selection repertoire, out-of-frame TCRB sequences from naive cells were analyzed. TCRdb holds this immuneACCESS table with in-frame rearrangements only. Some clones are missing; in checked studies, unresolved V genes explain under half, and the rest has no known cause. The V and J calls and clone size are taken from that table; D and trimming were inferred from the DNA. The sample records under 300,000 clones, approximately 25% of which are singletons. The ten largest make up 0.012% of the sample.

CDR1 and CDR2, per the germline V gene (reference sequence), are SGHNT and YYREEE. Including the terminal cysteine and phenylalanine, the CDR3 comprises 13 residues. Only the CDR3 part of the read is kept: 39 bases, read in frame from the first base. V and J lose 0 bases and 4 bases, and a span of 6 bases separates them. The sequence joins TRBV5-4 to TRBJ2-3; a tentative D call is TRBD2 (5 bases match). This clonotype was sampled from a woman aged 25-40 years with type 1 diabetes. Specimen: naive CD4+ T cells from blood. The sample's cell subset or site label, decoded: true naive CD4+ T cells. The CDR3 region: CASSLAGSDTQYF. The nucleotide sequence is given as TGTGCCAGCAGCTTGGCGGGGTCAGATACGCAGTATTTT.